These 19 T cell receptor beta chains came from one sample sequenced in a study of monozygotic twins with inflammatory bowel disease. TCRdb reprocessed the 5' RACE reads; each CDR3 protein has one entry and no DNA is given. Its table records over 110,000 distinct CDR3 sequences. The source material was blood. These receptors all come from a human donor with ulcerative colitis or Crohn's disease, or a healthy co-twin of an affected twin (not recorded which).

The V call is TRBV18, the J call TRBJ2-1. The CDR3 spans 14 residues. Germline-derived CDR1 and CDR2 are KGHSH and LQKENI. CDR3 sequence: CASSTGTFGNEQFF.

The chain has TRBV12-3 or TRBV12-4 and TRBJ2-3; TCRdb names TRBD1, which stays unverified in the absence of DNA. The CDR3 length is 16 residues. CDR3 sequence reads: CASSLAAGGPTDTQYF.

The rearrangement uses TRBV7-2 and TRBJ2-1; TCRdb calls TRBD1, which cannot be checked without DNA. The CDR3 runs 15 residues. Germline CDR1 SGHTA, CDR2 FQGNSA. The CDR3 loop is CASSPRQDNRNEQFF.

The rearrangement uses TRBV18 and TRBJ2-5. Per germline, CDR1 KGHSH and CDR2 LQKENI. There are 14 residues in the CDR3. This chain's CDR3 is CASSPDRYPETQYF. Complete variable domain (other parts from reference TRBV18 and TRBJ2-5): NAGVMQNPRHLVRRRGQEARLRCSPMKGHSHVYWYRQLPEEGLKFMVYLQKENIIDESGMPKERFSAEFPKEGPSILRIQQVVRGDSAAYFCASSPDRYPETQYFGPGTRLLVL.

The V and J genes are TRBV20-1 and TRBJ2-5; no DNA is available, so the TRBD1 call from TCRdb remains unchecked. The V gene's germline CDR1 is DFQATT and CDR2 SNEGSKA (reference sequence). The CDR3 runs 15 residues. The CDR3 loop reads CSARALGTVQETQYF.

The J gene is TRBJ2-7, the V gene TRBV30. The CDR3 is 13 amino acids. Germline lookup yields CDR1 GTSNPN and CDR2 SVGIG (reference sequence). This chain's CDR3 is CAWSVGWYYEQYF.

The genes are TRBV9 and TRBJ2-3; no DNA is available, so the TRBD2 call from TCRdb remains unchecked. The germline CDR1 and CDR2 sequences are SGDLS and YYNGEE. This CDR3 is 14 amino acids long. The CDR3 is CASSTSGGEDTQYF.

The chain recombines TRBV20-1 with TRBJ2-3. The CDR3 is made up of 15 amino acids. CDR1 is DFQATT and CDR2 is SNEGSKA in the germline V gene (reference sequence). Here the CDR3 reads CSARPAELSTDTQYF.

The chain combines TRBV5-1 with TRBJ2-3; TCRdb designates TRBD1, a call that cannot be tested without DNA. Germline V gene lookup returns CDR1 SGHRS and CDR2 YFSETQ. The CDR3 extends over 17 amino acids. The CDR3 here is CASSISRGGPSTDTQYF.

This CDR3 is CSVEDDYGYTF. The V call is TRBV29-1, the J call TRBJ1-2. Per the germline V gene, CDR1 is SQVTM and CDR2 is ANQGSEA. The CDR3 extends over 11 amino acids.

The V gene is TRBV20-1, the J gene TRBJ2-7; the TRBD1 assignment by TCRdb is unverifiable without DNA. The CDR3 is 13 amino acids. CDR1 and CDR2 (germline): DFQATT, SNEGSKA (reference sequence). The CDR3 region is CSARQGSGLEQYF.

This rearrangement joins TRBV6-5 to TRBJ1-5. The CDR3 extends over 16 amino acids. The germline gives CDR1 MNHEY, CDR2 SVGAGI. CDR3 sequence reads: CASSYSGQYSNQPQHF.

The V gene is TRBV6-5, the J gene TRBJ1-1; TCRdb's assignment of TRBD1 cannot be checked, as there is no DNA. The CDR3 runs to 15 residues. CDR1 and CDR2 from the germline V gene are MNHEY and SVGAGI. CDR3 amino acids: CASSWGQPFDTEAFF.

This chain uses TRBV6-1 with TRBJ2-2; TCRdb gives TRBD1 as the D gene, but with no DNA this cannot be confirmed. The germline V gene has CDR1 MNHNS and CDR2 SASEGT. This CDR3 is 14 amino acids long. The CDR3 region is CASSRDRDTGELFF.

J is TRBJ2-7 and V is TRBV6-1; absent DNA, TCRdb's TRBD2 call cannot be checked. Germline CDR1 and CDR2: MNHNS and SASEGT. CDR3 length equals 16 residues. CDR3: CASSRGGLATSYEQYF.

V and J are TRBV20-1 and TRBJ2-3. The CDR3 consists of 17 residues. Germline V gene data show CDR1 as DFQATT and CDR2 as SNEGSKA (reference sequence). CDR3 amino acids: CSARDQTAAQGTDTQYF.

CDR3 loop: CASILGGGGSNSPLHF. The gene calls are TRBV28 and TRBJ1-6. The CDR3 runs 16 residues. The germline V gene has CDR1 MDHEN and CDR2 SYDVKM.

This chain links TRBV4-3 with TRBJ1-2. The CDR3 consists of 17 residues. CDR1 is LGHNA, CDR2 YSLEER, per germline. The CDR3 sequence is CASSYSLRRTVDYGYTF.

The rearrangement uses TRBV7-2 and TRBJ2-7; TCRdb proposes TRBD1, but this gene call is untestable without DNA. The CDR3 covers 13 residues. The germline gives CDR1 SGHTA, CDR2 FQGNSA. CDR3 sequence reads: CASSPGQSYEQYF.